The sequence of this T cell receptor beta chain was determined in a study of blood T cell repertoires in COVID-19. At the level of the study: Italy, Spain and the United States were the sources of the convalescent and acute COVID-19 samples.

The assay was immunoSEQ multiplex PCR, and TCRdb's table has in-frame clones only and misses some. This table holds 250,000 to 300,000 clones, 75% to 90% found once. Germline lookup yields CDR1 SEHNR and CDR2 FQNEAQ (reference sequence). Trimming took 5 bases from V and 1 from J, leaving 15 bases between them. This CDR3 region has 16 residues. This chain uses TRBV7-9 with TRBJ1-3, with D perhaps matching TRBD1 (6 bases). The receptor was derived from a woman aged 40-49 years who had recovered from COVID-19. Sequencing input: peripheral blood. CDR3 in amino acids: CASSTTRQASGNTIYF. The CDR3 coding sequence is TGTGCCAGCAGCACTACTAGACAGGCTTCTGGAAACACCATATATTTT.